This T cell receptor beta chain was found in a study of vaccination effects on CD4 cells after COVID-19. Study-level results: Late post-vaccination, clones induced by infection and those induced by vaccine underwent marked clonal contraction.

Assay: immunoSEQ multiplex PCR; the TCRdb copy retains only in-frame clones and omits some. The repertoire holds about 73,000 clones, with under 85% as singletons. CDR1 GTSNPN and CDR2 SVGIG come from the germline V gene (reference sequence). This CDR3 region has 16 residues. The trim removed 5 bases at V and 1 base at J, leaving 8 bases unmatched. This clone was counted a few times. Antigen specificity is unknown. Before any sequencing was done, the ViraFEST assay used viral peptide pools to expand antigen-specific CD4+ T cells. Isolation of CD4+ T cells took place after about nine days of culture. No vaccinee had earlier SARS-CoV-2 infection, and nucleocapsid antibodies were negative.

This sequence was found in a human donor who received a COVID-19 vaccine. This sequence joins TRBV30 and TRBJ2-3; 11 bases line up with TRBD1. The sample in question was CD4+ T cells from PBMCs cultured with HCoV-NL63 spike peptides, obtained before COVID-19 vaccination. CDR3 sequence reads: CAWVWRTGGRTDTQYF. As DNA, the CDR3 is TGTGCCTGGGTATGGCGGACAGGGGGCCGCACAGATACGCAGTATTTT.